This T cell receptor (beta chain) was obtained from a study of cytomegalovirus exposure and HLA in healthy donors. At the level of the study: As an earlier analysis found, roughly 180 million T cells yielded about 120 million unique TCR beta sequences. Caucasian-associated ancestry cluster membership applied to 75% to 85% of around 400 genotyped donors.

This PCR relied on a set of 60 Vbeta primers and 13 Jbeta primers. The data were produced by immunoSEQ multiplex PCR, yet TCRdb's version contains in-frame clones alone and is incomplete. The table lists 75,000 to 90,000 clones, less than 80% of them singletons. From germline, CDR1 is LNHDA and CDR2 SQIVND (reference sequence). The CDR3 runs 13 residues. The trim removed 9 bases at V and 5 bases at J, leaving 6 bases unmatched. This chain joins TRBV19 and TRBJ2-7, with 11 bases aligning to TRBD1. This clonotype was sampled from a woman between 40 and 50 years old in good health and CMV-seropositive. The source material was PBMCs. CDR3 nucleotides: TGTGCCAGCAAGGACAGGGGGCGCGACGAGCAGTACTTC. Its protein is CASKDRGRDEQYF.